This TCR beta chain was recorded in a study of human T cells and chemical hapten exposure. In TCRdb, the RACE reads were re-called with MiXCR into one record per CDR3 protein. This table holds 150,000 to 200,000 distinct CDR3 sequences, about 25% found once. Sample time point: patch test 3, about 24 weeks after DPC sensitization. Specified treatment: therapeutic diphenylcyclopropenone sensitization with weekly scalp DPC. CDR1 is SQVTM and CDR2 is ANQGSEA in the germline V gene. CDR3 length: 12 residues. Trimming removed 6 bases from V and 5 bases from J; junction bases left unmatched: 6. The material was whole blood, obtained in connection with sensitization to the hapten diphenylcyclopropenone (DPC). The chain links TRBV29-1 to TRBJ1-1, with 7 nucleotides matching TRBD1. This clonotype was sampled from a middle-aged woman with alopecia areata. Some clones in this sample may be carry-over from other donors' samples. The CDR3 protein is CSVAPGQTEAFF. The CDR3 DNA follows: TGCAGCGTAGCTCCGGGACAGACTGAAGCTTTCTTT.